This TCR beta chain was obtained from a study of regulatory and conventional T cells in RAG deficiency. Whole-study results and caveats: Shorter CDR3s in all patient subsets; >75% Treg-Tconv overlap in Omenn. Omenn CD25-high CD127-low cells may be activated cells, not true Tregs. Treg unique TCR beta sequences were approximately 100-fold fewer in Omenn syndrome and CID/AS patients than controls.

The protocol was immunoSEQ multiplex PCR, while the TCRdb copy is restricted to in-frame clones and leaves out a portion. The table has about 34,000 clones, 76% seen once. Germline CDR1 SGHTA, CDR2 FQGNSA. Trimming removed 5 bases from V and 7 bases from J, with 18 bases in between. The CDR3 is 15 amino acids. The sorted conventional CD4+ T cells were CD25-low and CD127-high, with genomic DNA sequenced. This clone was observed a few times. Its target is not known. A further study also used this sample, focusing on regulatory T cells. That publication notes: Amplification used 52 TRBV primers and 13 TRBJ primers. Skewed V and J usage and few unique V-J pairs marked patient repertoires, most in Tregs.

This sequence originates from a human donor in good health. Sequenced input: CD4+ effector T cells sorted from blood. The J gene is TRBJ1-5, the V gene TRBV7-2, with D tentatively TRBD1 (5 bases). The CDR3 protein is CASSQGGTEHQPQHF. The CDR3 DNA is TGTGCCAGCAGCCAAGGCGGGACGGAACACCAGCCCCAGCATTTT. The full variable domain, completed using reference TRBV7-2 and TRBJ1-5, is GAGVSQSPSNKVTEKGKDVELRCDPISGHTALYWYRQSLGQGLEFLIYFQGNSAPDKSGLPSDRFSAERTGGSVSTLTIQRTQQEDSAVYLCASSQGGTEHQPQHFGDGTRLSIL.